A single sample is the source of the 14 T cell receptor beta chains below, sequenced in a study of cytomegalovirus exposure and HLA in healthy donors. Use of 60 Vbeta and 13 Jbeta primers characterized the PCR. Clones were read by immunoSEQ multiplex PCR, and TCRdb kept only the in-frame ones, dropping some. This sample carries approximately 110,000 clones, under 85% of them seen once, and the ten largest clones take around 1.3%. Sequenced material: PBMCs. These receptors were collected from a man aged 40-49 years in good health and CMV-seronegative.

The CDR3 reads CASSLEGKQYF. The CDR3 DNA is TGTGCCAGCAGCTTAGAGGGGAAGCAGTACTTC. The chain has TRBV7-2 and TRBJ2-7; D possibly corresponds to TRBD1 (5 bases). The V end was cut by 1 base, the J end by 8 bases, with 6 bases between. Germline V gene lookup returns CDR1 SGHTA and CDR2 FQGNSA. CDR3 length: 11 residues.

As regards this clone: The sample carries other DNA sequences with the same CDR3. The chain employs TRBV19 and TRBJ2-7, with 10 bases lining up with TRBD2. This CDR3 region has 15 residues. V lost 1 base to trimming and J lost 2 bases; unmatched junction nucleotides: 2. Germline V gene lookup returns CDR1 LNHDA and CDR2 SQIVND (reference sequence). The CDR3 DNA is TGTGCCAGTAGTATAGGGACTAGCGGAACCTACGAGCAGTACTTC. It encodes CASSIGTSGTYEQYF. Combining the CDR3 with reference TRBV19 and TRBJ2-7 gives the whole variable domain DGGITQSPKYLFRKEGQNVTLSCEQNLNHDAMYWYRQDPGQGLRLIYYSQIVNDFQKGDIAEGYSVSREKKESFPLTVTSAQKNPTAFYLCASSIGTSGTYEQYFGPGTRLTVT.

This clone was picked up a small number of times. The chain joins TRBV7-9 to TRBJ2-7; 8 positions match TRBD1. V was clipped by 10 bases and J by 3 bases; unmatched bases: 2. CDR3 length equals 11 residues. Germline CDR1 SEHNR, CDR2 FQNEAQ (reference sequence). The CDR3 DNA reads as TGTGCCACCGACAGGGGCTACGAGCAGTACTTC. It encodes CATDRGYEQYF.

This clone was counted a few times. CDR3 in DNA: TGTGCCAGCAGCTTAGTCCCATTAGGTAGACTAGGGAAAAATGAGCAGTTCTTC. This sequence encodes CASSLVPLGRLGKNEQFF. This chain links TRBV7-3 with TRBJ2-1, with D possibly matching TRBD2 (6 bases). This CDR3 has 18 amino acids. In germline, CDR1 is SGHTA, CDR2 FQGTGA. Trimming removed 2 bases at V and 7 bases at J, with 24 bases between.

The chain links TRBV6-5 to TRBJ2-1; 8 nucleotides line up with TRBD1. This CDR3 contains 13 residues. Germline loops: CDR1 MNHEY, CDR2 SVGAGI. V shed 5 bases and J 7 bases; nucleotides not matched to a gene: 4. CDR3: CASSRDRGNEQFF. DNA for the CDR3: TGTGCCAGCAGTCGTGACAGGGGAAATGAGCAGTTCTTC.

V usage is TRBV4-2 and J usage is TRBJ2-7; 11 positions match TRBD1. The V gene's germline CDR1 is LGHNA and CDR2 YNFKEQ. V was pared by 1 base and J by 3 bases, with 2 bases of the junction left unmatched. The CDR3 is 15 residues long. Here the CDR3 reads CASSQAGTGGYEQYF. In DNA form, the CDR3 reads TGTGCCAGCAGCCAAGCCGGGACAGGGGGCTACGAGCAGTACTTC.

The chain uses TRBV20-1 and TRBJ1-1; 8 bases are a match to TRBD1. Germline V CDR1 and CDR2: DFQATT, SNEGSKA (reference sequence). The CDR3 runs 10 residues. J gave up 11 bases and V 8 bases, and 7 bases lay outside the gene matches. CDR3 sequence reads: CSPQGAWAFF. The CDR3, as DNA: TGCAGTCCTCAGGGGGCATGGGCTTTCTTT.

This CDR3 is CASSQGQDYGYTF. For the CDR3, the DNA is TGTGCCAGCAGCCAAGGACAGGACTATGGCTACACCTTC. The chain combines TRBV28 with TRBJ1-2, with 7 bases matching TRBD1. This CDR3 is built from 13 residues. CDR1 is MDHEN, CDR2 SYDVKM, per germline. With V trimmed by 6 bases and J by 3 bases, 4 bases remained unmatched.

The V call is TRBV19, the J call TRBJ2-7, with a tentative D call TRBD1 (5 bases). V lost 5 bases and J 2 bases, leaving 13 bases between the germline ends. Germline CDR1 LNHDA, CDR2 SQIVND (reference sequence). The length of the CDR3 is 14 residues. The CDR3 reads CASSWQGGTYEQYF. In DNA, the CDR3 is TGTGCCAGTAGTTGGCAGGGCGGCACCTACGAGCAGTACTTC.

This rearrangement joins TRBV18 to TRBJ1-5; D unresolved. V lost 0 bases, J lost 7 bases, and 16 bases lay in between. The CDR3 length is 16 residues. Germline loops: CDR1 KGHSH, CDR2 LQKENI. The CDR3 reads CASSPPLRTRRQPQHF. The CDR3 DNA follows: TGTGCCAGCTCACCACCGCTGAGGACTCGGCGCCAGCCCCAGCATTTT. Combining the CDR3 with reference TRBV18 and TRBJ1-5 gives the whole variable domain NAGVMQNPRHLVRRRGQEARLRCSPMKGHSHVYWYRQLPEEGLKFMVYLQKENIIDESGMPKERFSAEFPKEGPSILRIQQVVRGDSAAYFCASSPPLRTRRQPQHFGDGTRLSIL.

The genes are TRBV6-1 and TRBJ2-2; TRBD2 is a possible D gene (6 bases). The CDR3 sequence is 13 residues long. The germline V gene encodes CDR1 MNHNS and CDR2 SASEGT. Trimming left V 6 bases short and J 7 bases short, with 12 bases between. The CDR3 protein is CASRRLANGELFF. CDR3 DNA: TGTGCCAGCAGGCGCCTAGCGAACGGGGAGCTGTTTTTT.

This clone has just a few counts. V is TRBV7-9 and J is TRBJ2-1; 8 positions agree with TRBD1. With 3 bases clipped from V and 7 bases from J, the junction kept 11 bases outside the gene matches. CDR3 length: 16 amino acids. Germline V gene data show CDR1 as SEHNR and CDR2 as FQNEAQ (reference sequence). In nucleotides, the CDR3 is TGTGCCAGCAGCTTTATTGCAGGGGGCGCCCGGAATGAGCAGTTCTTC. As protein: CASSFIAGGARNEQFF.

The chain joins TRBV27 to TRBJ2-5; maybe TRBD2 (5 bases). The CDR3 has 14 amino acids. V was trimmed by 3 bases and J by 4 bases, leaving 12 bases between them. Germline V gives CDR1 MNHEY, CDR2 SMNVEV (reference sequence). CDR3 loop: CASSFLEGTETQYF. DNA for the CDR3: TGTGCCAGCAGTTTTTTAGAGGGAACAGAGACCCAGTACTTC.

The chain joins TRBV28 to TRBJ1-2; TRBD1 aligns across 8 bases. Per the germline V gene, CDR1 is MDHEN and CDR2 is SYDVKM. CDR3 length equals 13 residues. V shed 7 bases and J 4 bases; nucleotides not matched to a gene: 5. The CDR3 nucleotides are TGTGCCAGCAACGTGGACAGGGTCTATGGCTACACCTTC. It translates to CASNVDRVYGYTF.